This entry describes one T cell receptor beta chain. Its recognized antigen is unknown. No much larger clone exists at a distance of one base, and base qualities are not known. The data originate from a study of shared clonotypes between healthy human individuals (dated by TCRdb to 2020 to 2021). Study-level background: The cohort included a few men and a couple of women between 18 and 49 years of age. To estimate repertoire size and how much clonotype sharing occurs between individuals, the study deeply sequenced the blood TCR repertoires of roughly 5 healthy adults. Between about 0.94 and 8.9 billion PBMCs per donor were obtained by leukapheresis. To increase sequencing depth and limit assay-specific biases, different laboratories used diverse techniques to prepare libraries and sequence TCR repertoires. For each donor, CD4 naive and CD4 memory were each given three plates, CD8 naive was given two plates, and CD8 memory was given one plate.

Broader findings and caveats from the paper: Even with the large sequencing depth, rarefaction of the sorted-subset datasets indicated that sequencing was incomplete. Compared with non-shared clonotypes, clonotypes shared by all four sorted-subset donors had higher generation probabilities. Because the study included only a small number of donors, the genetic and exposure-history diversity represented was limited. Only blood was sampled, and tissue TCR repertoires likely differ from those in blood. Across four donors, roughly 5% of naive CD4, approximately 3.5% of naive CD8, roughly 2.2% of memory CD4, and roughly 0.41% of memory CD8 clonotypes were shared. Estimated clonotype richness was generally larger for naive than for memory subsets. Pairwise subsampling indicated that sequencing depth was expected to affect the degree of clonotype sharing among donors.

Healthy HIV-negative adults with no recently reported acute infections or vaccinations were included as donors. Every donor was a Caucasian adult living in Nashville, Tennessee, USA. CD4+ T cells were enriched through magnetic negative selection, after which naive cells were positively selected on CD45RA and the remaining negative fraction served as the memory subset. After blood collection by leukapheresis, PBMCs were isolated using Ficoll-Histopaque density gradient centrifugation and then cryopreserved in the vapor phase of liquid nitrogen. Analytical flow cytometry was used to check the purity and quantity of each magnetically sorted T cell population. Each sorted fraction had its genomic DNA isolated and then quantified by UV absorbance on a Nanodrop 2000c. Using the deep immunoSEQ assay, multiplex PCR amplified TCR CDR3 regions from genomic DNA. For each cell subset, the extracted genomic DNA was distributed evenly across all wells of several immunoSEQ 96-well plates, and each plate served as one replicate. For sorted subsets, roughly 200 ng of genomic DNA, equivalent to 30,000 or so T cell genomes, went into each replicate PCR. The purified libraries were quantified using a Qubit 3.0 fluorometer, sized with a Bioanalyzer 2100, and then quantified again using the KAPA Library Quantification kit. Each immunoSEQ 96-well plate was sequenced on its own single-read 150-cycle Illumina NextSeq 550 flow cell. The study's processing was this. Because the immunoSEQ output included only junctional sequences and no quality scores, the filtering could not be the same as the filtering used for full-length reads. Sequences were annotated with PyIR, a Python wrapper for IgBLAST v1.9, using IMGT germline references to assign V/J genes and CDR3. Any read was removed if the V/J assignment was weak (E-value above 1e-6), the CDR3 was missing, or the read contained stop codons, out-of-frame junctions, or ambiguous translated residues. V3J clonotypes were defined as sequences sharing an identical inferred V gene, J gene, and CDR3 amino acid sequence. Percentage overlap between repertoires was calculated by dividing the number of shared unique clonotypes by the size of the smaller repertoire. Repertoire richness was assessed with RTK rarefaction, the Chao1 estimator, and Recon v2.1 estimates of unobserved clonotypes. Generation probabilities for all TCRbeta clonotypes obtained by the gDNA method from several donors were computed using OLGA. In TCRdb, the immuneACCESS table is reduced to in-frame sequences with V and J assigned. These tables do not hold every clone; where another copy was compared, an unresolved V gene accounts for under half, and the others remain unexplained. D and trimming were read from the DNA, whereas the V and J calls and clone size are those reported in that table. The sample table contains 1.4 million or so clones; only one count was recorded for 97% to 99% of them. 0.36% of the sample is in the top ten clones.

V is pared back by 0 bases and J by 3 bases, with 13 bases lying between the germline termini. CDR3 length: 16 amino acids, cysteine to phenylalanine. Just CDR3 DNA is preserved here, 48 bases in frame from base 1. CDR1 MNHNS and CDR2 SASEGT are derived from the germline V gene. The TCR was taken from a man in his thirties or forties in good health. The chain uses TRBV6-1 and TRBJ2-3; the D gene is tentatively TRBD1 or TRBD2, each matching 5 bases. The sequenced sample consisted of naive CD4+ T cells sorted from blood. Taken with the paper, the label for cell subset or site translates to: CD45RA+ positively selected. The nucleotide sequence is given as TGTGCCAGCAGTGAAGCGGGGGTTGTAGGAACAGATACGCAGTATTTT. It encodes CASSEAGVVGTDTQYF.